This T cell receptor (beta chain) was found in a study of radiation and T cells in renal cell carcinoma. Time point noted: baseline pretreatment blood. Treatment described: 15 Gy SBRT to primary tumor, nephrectomy 4 weeks later. Serial blood draws occurred at baseline and 2 and 4 weeks post-SBRT. Clear cell pathology was present in this patient's renal cell carcinoma. Points from the study as a whole: Pretreatment tumor biopsies were lacking, so baseline clonotypes are unknown. From baseline, blood top tumor clonotypes peaked at 2 weeks post-radiation.

Per germline, CDR1 MGHRA and CDR2 YSYEKL. The CDR3 covers 15 residues. J was trimmed by 4 bases and V by 2 bases; bases with no gene match: 8. Clones were sequenced by immunoSEQ multiplex PCR, and TCRdb holds only the in-frame ones, with some missing. The sample includes approximately 140,000 clones, 83% of them seen just once. A remark on this clone: Its antigen is not identified.

This receptor was identified in a woman between 50 and 59 years old with renal cell carcinoma. V is TRBV4-1 and J is TRBJ2-7, with TRBD2 matching 7 bases. The sample was blood, taken from a patient whose treatment included radiotherapy and nephrectomy. The CDR3 DNA reads TGCGCCAGCAGCCAATACGTTCCGGGGGGTTACGAGCAGTACTTC. This gives the protein CASSQYVPGGYEQYF.